This T cell receptor (beta chain) comes out of a study of regulatory T cells in long-lasting Graves disease. Arm-PCR of CDR3 regions and iRepertoire HTBI primers were the basis on which TCR beta libraries were built. TCRdb passed the multiplex PCR reads through MiXCR, listing each CDR3 protein once. The table lists hundreds of thousands of distinct CDR3 sequences, about a fifth of them singletons, with roughly 20% in the top ten. Documented time point: persistent/refractory GD, antithyroid drugs over 5 years with positive TRAb. The TCR library was made from RNA extracted from PBMCs. This clonotype was seen at least ten times. This CDR3 is 13 amino acids long. Trimming pared 6 bases from V and 5 bases from J, leaving 10 bases between.

This TCR was sampled from a female donor with Graves disease. The rearrangement links TRBV12-3 or TRBV12-4 to TRBJ2-2; no reliable D call. The sequenced sample was peripheral blood mononuclear cells (PBMCs), obtained when the disease was refractory, from a patient treated with antithyroid drugs. The CDR3 coding sequence is TGTGCCAGCAGCCCGGGTGGGACCGGGGAGCTGTTTTTT. Protein product: CASSPGGTGELFF.